This T cell receptor beta chain was obtained from a study of blood T cell repertoires in COVID-19. Study information: Italy, Spain and the United States were the sources of the convalescent and acute COVID-19 samples. PBMCs, B-cell-depleted T cells, or T cells provided the cDNA or gDNA that made up the material.

Profiling relied on immunoSEQ multiplex PCR, and the TCRdb table lists in-frame clones only, not all of them. The data contain fewer than 350,000 clones, roughly 88% of them seen just once; the ten biggest clones take up about 2.1%. This CDR3 has 12 residues. Germline V gene lookup returns CDR1 SGHNT and CDR2 YENEEA. Trimming cost V 6 bases and J 4 bases, with 10 bases left between them. The sequence came from a woman aged 40-49 years with acute COVID-19. J is TRBJ2-7 and V is TRBV11-3, with TRBD1 as a possible D gene (5 bases). The source material was PBMCs or T cells enriched from blood (not recorded which). The CDR3 region has the DNA TGTGCCAGCAGTTCAAGACAGTACGAGCAGTACTTC. Translated, it gives CASSSRQYEQYF.